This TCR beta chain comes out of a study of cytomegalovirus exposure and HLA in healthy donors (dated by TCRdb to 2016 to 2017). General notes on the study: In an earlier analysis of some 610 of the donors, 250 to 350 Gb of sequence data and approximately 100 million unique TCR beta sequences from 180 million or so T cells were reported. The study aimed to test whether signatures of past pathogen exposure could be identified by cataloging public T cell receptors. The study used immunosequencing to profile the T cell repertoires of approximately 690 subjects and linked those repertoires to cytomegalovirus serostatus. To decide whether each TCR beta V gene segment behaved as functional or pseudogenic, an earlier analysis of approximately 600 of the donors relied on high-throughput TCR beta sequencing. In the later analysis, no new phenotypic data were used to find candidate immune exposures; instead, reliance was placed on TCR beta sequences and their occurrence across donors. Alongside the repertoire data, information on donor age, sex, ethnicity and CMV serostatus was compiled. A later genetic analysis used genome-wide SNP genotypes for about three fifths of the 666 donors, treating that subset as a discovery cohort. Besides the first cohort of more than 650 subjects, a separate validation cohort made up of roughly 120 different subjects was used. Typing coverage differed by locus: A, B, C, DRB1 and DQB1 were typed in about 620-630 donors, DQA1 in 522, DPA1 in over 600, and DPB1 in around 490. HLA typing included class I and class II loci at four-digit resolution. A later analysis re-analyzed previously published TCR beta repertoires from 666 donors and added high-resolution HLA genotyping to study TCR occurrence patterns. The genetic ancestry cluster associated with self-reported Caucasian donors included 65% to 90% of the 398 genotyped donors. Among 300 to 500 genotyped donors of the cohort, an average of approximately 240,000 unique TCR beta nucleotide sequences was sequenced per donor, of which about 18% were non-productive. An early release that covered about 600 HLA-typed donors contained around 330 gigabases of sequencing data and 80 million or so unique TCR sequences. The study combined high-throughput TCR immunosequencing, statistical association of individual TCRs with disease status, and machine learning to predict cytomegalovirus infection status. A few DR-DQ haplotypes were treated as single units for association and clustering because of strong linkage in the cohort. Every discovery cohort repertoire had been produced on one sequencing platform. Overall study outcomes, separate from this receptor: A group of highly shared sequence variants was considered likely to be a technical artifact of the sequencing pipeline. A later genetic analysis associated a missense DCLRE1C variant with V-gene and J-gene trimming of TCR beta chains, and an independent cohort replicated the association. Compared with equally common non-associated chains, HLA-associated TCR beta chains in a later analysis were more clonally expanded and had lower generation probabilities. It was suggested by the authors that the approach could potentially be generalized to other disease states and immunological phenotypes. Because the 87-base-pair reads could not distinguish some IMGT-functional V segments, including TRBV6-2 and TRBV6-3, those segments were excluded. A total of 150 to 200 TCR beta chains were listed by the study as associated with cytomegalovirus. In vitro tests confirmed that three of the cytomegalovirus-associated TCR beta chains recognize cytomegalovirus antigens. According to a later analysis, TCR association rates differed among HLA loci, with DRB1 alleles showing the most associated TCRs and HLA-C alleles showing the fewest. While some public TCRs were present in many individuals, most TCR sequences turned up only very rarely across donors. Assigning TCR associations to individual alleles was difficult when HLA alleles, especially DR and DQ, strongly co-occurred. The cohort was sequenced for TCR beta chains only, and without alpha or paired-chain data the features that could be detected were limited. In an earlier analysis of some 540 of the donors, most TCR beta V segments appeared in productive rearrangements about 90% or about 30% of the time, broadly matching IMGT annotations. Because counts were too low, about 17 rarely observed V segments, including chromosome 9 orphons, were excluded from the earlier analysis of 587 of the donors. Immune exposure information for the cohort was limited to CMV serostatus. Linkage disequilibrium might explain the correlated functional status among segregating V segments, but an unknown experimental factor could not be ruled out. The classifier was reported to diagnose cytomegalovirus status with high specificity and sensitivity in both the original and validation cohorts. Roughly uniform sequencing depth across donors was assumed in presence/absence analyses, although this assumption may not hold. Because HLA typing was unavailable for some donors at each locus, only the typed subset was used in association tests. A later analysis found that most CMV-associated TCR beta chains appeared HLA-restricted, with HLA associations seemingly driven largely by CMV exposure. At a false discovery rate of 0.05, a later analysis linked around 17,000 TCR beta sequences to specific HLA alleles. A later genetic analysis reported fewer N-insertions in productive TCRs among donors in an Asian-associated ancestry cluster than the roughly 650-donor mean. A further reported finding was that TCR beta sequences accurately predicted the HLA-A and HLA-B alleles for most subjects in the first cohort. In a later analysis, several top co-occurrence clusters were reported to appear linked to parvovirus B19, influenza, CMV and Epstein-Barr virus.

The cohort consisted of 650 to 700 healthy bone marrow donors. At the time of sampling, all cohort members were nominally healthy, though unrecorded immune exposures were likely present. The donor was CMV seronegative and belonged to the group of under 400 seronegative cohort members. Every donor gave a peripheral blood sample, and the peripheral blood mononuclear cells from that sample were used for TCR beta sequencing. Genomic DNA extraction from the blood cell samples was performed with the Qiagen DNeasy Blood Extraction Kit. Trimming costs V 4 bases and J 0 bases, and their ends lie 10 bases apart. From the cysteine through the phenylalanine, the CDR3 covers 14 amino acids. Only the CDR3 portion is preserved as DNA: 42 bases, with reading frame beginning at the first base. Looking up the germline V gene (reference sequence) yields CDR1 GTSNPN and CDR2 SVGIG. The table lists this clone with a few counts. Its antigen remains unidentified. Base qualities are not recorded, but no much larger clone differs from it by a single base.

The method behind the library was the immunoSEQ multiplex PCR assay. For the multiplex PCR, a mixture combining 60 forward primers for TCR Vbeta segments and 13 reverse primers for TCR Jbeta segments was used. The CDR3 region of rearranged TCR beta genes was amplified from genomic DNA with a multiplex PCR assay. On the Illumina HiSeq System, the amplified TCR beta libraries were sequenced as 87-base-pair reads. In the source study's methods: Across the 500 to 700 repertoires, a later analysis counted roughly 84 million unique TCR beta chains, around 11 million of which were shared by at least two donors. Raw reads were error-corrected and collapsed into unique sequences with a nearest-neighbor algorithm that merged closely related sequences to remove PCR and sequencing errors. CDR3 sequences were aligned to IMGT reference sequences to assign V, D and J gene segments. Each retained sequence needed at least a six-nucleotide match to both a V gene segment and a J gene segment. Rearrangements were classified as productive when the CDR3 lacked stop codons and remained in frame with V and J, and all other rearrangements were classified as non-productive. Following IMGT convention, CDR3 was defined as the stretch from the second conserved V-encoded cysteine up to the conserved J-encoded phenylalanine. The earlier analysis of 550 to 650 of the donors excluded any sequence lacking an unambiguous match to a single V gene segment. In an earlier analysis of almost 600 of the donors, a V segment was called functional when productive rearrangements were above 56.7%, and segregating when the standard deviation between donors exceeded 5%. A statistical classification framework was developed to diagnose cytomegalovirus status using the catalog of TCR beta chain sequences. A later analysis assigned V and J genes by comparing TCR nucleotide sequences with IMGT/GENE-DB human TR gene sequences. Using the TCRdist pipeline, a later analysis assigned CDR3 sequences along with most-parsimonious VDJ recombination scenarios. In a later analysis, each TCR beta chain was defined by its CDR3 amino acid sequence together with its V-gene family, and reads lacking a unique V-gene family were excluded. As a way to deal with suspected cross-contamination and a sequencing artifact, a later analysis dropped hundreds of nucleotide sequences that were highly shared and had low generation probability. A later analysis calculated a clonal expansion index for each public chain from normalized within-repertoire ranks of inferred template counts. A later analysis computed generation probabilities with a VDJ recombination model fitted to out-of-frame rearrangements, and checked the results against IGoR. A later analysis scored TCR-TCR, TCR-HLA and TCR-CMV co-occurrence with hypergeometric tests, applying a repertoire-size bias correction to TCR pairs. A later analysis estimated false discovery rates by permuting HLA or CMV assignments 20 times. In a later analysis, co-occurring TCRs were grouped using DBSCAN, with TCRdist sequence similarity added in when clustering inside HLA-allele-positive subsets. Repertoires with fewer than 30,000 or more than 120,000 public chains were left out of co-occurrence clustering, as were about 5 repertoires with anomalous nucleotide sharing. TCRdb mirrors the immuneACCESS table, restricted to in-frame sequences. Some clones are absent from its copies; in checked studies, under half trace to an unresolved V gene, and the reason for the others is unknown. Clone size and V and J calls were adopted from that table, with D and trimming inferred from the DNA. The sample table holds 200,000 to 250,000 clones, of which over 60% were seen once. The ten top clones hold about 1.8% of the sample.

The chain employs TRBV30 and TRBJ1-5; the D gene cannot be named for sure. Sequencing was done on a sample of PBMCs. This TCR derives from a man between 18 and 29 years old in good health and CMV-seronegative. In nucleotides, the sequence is TGTGCCTGGAATTCAGGATATAGCAATCAGCCCCAGCATTTT. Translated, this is CAWNSGYSNQPQHF.